A selection of T cell receptor beta chains follows, all from one sample in a study of cytomegalovirus exposure and HLA in healthy donors. Repertoires were generated with immunoSEQ multiplex PCR, while TCRdb's copy carries only in-frame clones and drops some. Of 150,000 or so clones in the sample, about 84% were seen once. Sequenced: PBMCs. Source of these receptors: a middle-aged woman in good health and CMV-seropositive. Each CDR3 is given with its conserved first and last residue. Fields, in order: clone size, D gene, J gene, V gene, CDR3 protein. A D gene is named only where the DNA matches it firmly. Expanded clones are given a class, and other clones once, few, many or no size at all.

clone size: NA
D gene: TRBD2
J gene: TRBJ2-1
V gene: TRBV11-3
CDR3 protein: CASSLGGGRPGRNEQFF

clone size: NA
D gene: NA
J gene: TRBJ2-6
V gene: TRBV11-2
CDR3 protein: CASSKGSSGANVLTF

clone size: NA
D gene: TRBD2
J gene: TRBJ2-1
V gene: TRBV28
CDR3 protein: CASSLVLAETSWDEQFF

clone size: NA
D gene: TRBD1
J gene: TRBJ1-1
V gene: TRBV18
CDR3 protein: CASSPIPTGLATEAFF

clone size: NA
D gene: NA
J gene: TRBJ2-1
V gene: TRBV5-4
CDR3 protein: CASSPLGGYNEQFF

clone size: NA
D gene: NA
J gene: TRBJ2-1
V gene: TRBV2
CDR3 protein: CASSERSGPYNEQFF

clone size: few
D gene: NA
J gene: TRBJ1-5
V gene: TRBV9
CDR3 protein: CASSPRGVGPQHF

clone size: NA
D gene: TRBD1
J gene: TRBJ2-7
V gene: TRBV2
CDR3 protein: CASSRDRGSYEQYF

clone size: NA
D gene: NA
J gene: TRBJ2-1
V gene: TRBV5-4
CDR3 protein: CASSLVPDTYNEQFF

clone size: NA
D gene: TRBD1
J gene: TRBJ2-7
V gene: TRBV7-9
CDR3 protein: CASCSGTGSYEQYF

clone size: NA
D gene: TRBD2
J gene: TRBJ2-3
V gene: TRBV19
CDR3 protein: CASSIAGLAGSTDTQYF

clone size: NA
D gene: NA
J gene: TRBJ2-2
V gene: TRBV10-3
CDR3 protein: CAISVLASTGELFF

clone size: NA
D gene: NA
J gene: TRBJ2-7
V gene: TRBV6-5
CDR3 protein: CASSYSTAYEQYF

clone size: NA
D gene: NA
J gene: TRBJ1-1
V gene: TRBV9
CDR3 protein: CASSPGRQTEAFF

clone size: NA
D gene: TRBD2
J gene: TRBJ2-1
V gene: TRBV6-1
CDR3 protein: CASSERLAGGRDEQFF

clone size: NA
D gene: TRBD1
J gene: TRBJ2-3
V gene: TRBV28
CDR3 protein: CASSSRGGNTDTQYF

clone size: few
D gene: NA
J gene: TRBJ2-7
V gene: TRBV7-9
CDR3 protein: CASSLTDYEQYF

clone size: NA
D gene: NA
J gene: TRBJ2-1
V gene: TRBV25-1
CDR3 protein: CASSTLTDANNEQFF

clone size: NA
D gene: NA
J gene: TRBJ2-1
V gene: TRBV5-1
CDR3 protein: CASSLGAGTSYNEQFF

clone size: NA
D gene: TRBD2
J gene: TRBJ2-7
V gene: TRBV10-3
CDR3 protein: CAIQLAGAYEQYF

clone size: NA
D gene: NA
J gene: TRBJ1-2
V gene: TRBV6-5
CDR3 protein: CASSSDGSDYGYTF

clone size: NA
D gene: NA
J gene: TRBJ1-5
V gene: TRBV7-9
CDR3 protein: CASSHGDNQPQHF

clone size: NA
D gene: NA
J gene: TRBJ2-1
V gene: TRBV7-9
CDR3 protein: CASSDRDTSYNEQFF

clone size: NA
D gene: TRBD1
J gene: TRBJ1-5
V gene: TRBV7-9
CDR3 protein: CASSIGTGWSQPQHF

clone size: once
D gene: TRBD2
J gene: TRBJ2-2
V gene: TRBV11-2
CDR3 protein: CASSLVAGGNTGELFF

clone size: NA
D gene: TRBD2
J gene: TRBJ2-3
V gene: TRBV7-3
CDR3 protein: CASSPIAGGSTDTQYF

clone size: once
D gene: NA
J gene: TRBJ2-1
V gene: TRBV9
CDR3 protein: CASSVLPDFQSSYNEQFF